The present T cell receptor (beta chain) was sequenced within a study of cytomegalovirus exposure and HLA in healthy donors (dated by TCRdb to about 2017). About the full investigation: According to an earlier analysis of 550 to 750 of the donors, some 170 million T cells yielded some 110 million unique TCR beta sequences and about 300 Gb of sequence data. Alongside the repertoire data, information on donor age, sex, ethnicity and CMV serostatus was compiled. HLA typing covered class I and class II loci at four-digit resolution. The genetic ancestry cluster associated with self-reported Caucasian donors included about 84% of the 300 to 450 genotyped donors. An earlier analysis of 587 of the donors used high-throughput TCR beta sequencing to judge whether each TCR beta V gene segment behaved as functional or pseudogenic. The later analysis used no new phenotypic data to find candidate immune exposures, relying instead on TCR beta sequences and their occurrence across donors. An early release covering around 630 HLA-typed donors comprised approximately 290 gigabases of sequencing data and about 90 million unique TCR sequences. The study aimed to test whether signatures of past pathogen exposure could be identified by cataloging public T cell receptors. The study used immunosequencing to profile the T cell repertoires of 666 subjects and linked those repertoires to cytomegalovirus serostatus. The study combined high-throughput TCR immunosequencing, statistical association of individual TCRs with disease status, and machine learning to predict cytomegalovirus infection status. Typing coverage varied by locus: roughly 629-640 donors for A, B, C, DRB1 and DQB1; approximately 500 for DQA1; over 600 for DPA1; around 490 for DPB1. A later genetic analysis used genome-wide SNP genotypes for about 55% of the 666 donors, treating that subset as a discovery cohort. In a later analysis, previously published TCR beta repertoires from 550 to 750 donors were re-analyzed and high-resolution HLA genotyping was added so that TCR occurrence patterns could be studied. Four to six DR-DQ haplotypes were handled as single units for association and clustering, since linkage in the cohort was strong. Every discovery cohort repertoire had been produced on one sequencing platform. Among 398 genotyped donors of the cohort, an average of approximately 220,000 unique TCR beta nucleotide sequences was sequenced per donor, of which about 20% were non-productive. In addition to the first cohort of roughly 700 subjects, a separate validation cohort of about 120 different subjects was used.

In total, around 600 healthy bone marrow donors made up the cohort. All cohort members were sampled while nominally healthy, although unrecorded immune exposures were likely present. The donor tested CMV seropositive, placing the donor among the 250 to 300 seropositive members of the cohort. Every donor gave a peripheral blood sample, and the peripheral blood mononuclear cells from that sample were used for TCR beta sequencing. The Qiagen DNeasy Blood Extraction Kit was used to extract genomic DNA from the blood cell samples. This clone was found once. Its recognized antigen is unknown. No base quality information exists; no much larger clone differs at one position. Receptor amplification or capture employed the immunoSEQ multiplex PCR assay. The multiplex PCR relied on a mix of 60 forward primers for TCR Vbeta segments and 13 reverse primers for TCR Jbeta segments. Amplification of the CDR3 region of rearranged TCR beta genes was performed with a multiplex PCR assay on genomic DNA. Amplified TCR beta libraries were sequenced as 87-base-pair reads on the Illumina HiSeq System. The authors' pipeline ran thus. Across the 600 to 700 repertoires, a later analysis counted 78 million or so unique TCR beta chains, some 11 million of which were shared by at least two donors. Raw reads were error-corrected and collapsed into unique sequences with a nearest-neighbor algorithm that merged closely related sequences to remove PCR and sequencing errors. CDR3 sequences were aligned to IMGT reference sequences to assign V, D and J gene segments. For a sequence to be retained, at least a six-nucleotide match to both a V gene segment and a J gene segment was required. A rearrangement counted as productive if the CDR3 had no stop codons and remained in frame with V and J, and every other rearrangement counted as non-productive. CDR3 was defined according to IMGT convention as the region running from the second conserved V-encoded cysteine to the conserved J-encoded phenylalanine. Sequences without an unambiguous match to a single V gene segment were excluded from the earlier analysis of several hundred of the donors. In an earlier analysis of some 590 of the donors, a V segment was called functional when productive rearrangements were above 56.7%, and segregating when the standard deviation between donors exceeded 5%. A statistical classification framework was developed to diagnose cytomegalovirus status using the catalog of TCR beta chain sequences. V and J gene assignment, in a later analysis, came from comparing TCR nucleotide sequences with IMGT/GENE-DB human TR gene sequences. In a later analysis, CDR3 sequences and most-parsimonious VDJ recombination scenarios were assigned using the TCRdist pipeline. In a later analysis, each TCR beta chain was defined by its CDR3 amino acid sequence together with its V-gene family, and reads lacking a unique V-gene family were excluded. To address suspected cross-contamination and a sequencing artifact, a later analysis removed approximately 600 highly shared, low-generation-probability nucleotide sequences. In a later analysis, a clonal expansion index was calculated for each public chain from normalized within-repertoire ranks of inferred template counts. In a later analysis, generation probabilities were computed using a VDJ recombination model fitted to out-of-frame rearrangements, and the results were checked against IGoR. A later analysis scored TCR-TCR, TCR-HLA and TCR-CMV co-occurrence with hypergeometric tests, applying a repertoire-size bias correction to TCR pairs. A later analysis estimated false discovery rates by permuting HLA or CMV assignments 20 times. In a later analysis, co-occurring TCRs were grouped using DBSCAN, with TCRdist sequence similarity added in when clustering inside HLA-allele-positive subsets. Co-occurrence clustering excluded repertoires with fewer than 30,000 or more than 120,000 public chains, plus five with anomalous nucleotide sharing. Sourced from immuneACCESS, this table was stored by TCRdb with only in-frame sequences that have V and J called. A share of the clones is absent; for the studies checked, an unresolved V gene accounts for under half, and the remainder has no known explanation. V and J calls and clone size are copied from that table; D and trimming were computed from the DNA. This sample is represented by approximately 170,000 clones; around 68% of them were singletons. The ten largest clones capture about 2.5% of the sample.

Here is what the overall study found, with its caveats: A few of the identified cytomegalovirus-associated TCR beta chains were confirmed in vitro to be specific for cytomegalovirus antigens. The authors suggested that the approach could potentially be extended to other disease states and immunological phenotypes. Because HLA typing was unavailable for some donors at each locus, only the typed subset was used in association tests. Specific HLA alleles were associated with 15,000 to 20,000 TCR beta sequences at a false discovery rate of 0.05 in a later analysis. In the study, about 150 TCR beta chains were listed as associated with cytomegalovirus. When HLA alleles, especially DR and DQ, strongly co-occurred, attributing TCR associations to individual alleles was difficult. Because counts were too low, under 20 rarely observed V segments, including chromosome 9 orphons, were left out of the earlier analysis of 587 of the donors. For the cohort, immune exposure information was limited to CMV serostatus. Presence/absence analyses assumed roughly uniform sequencing depth across donors, an assumption that may not hold. In both the original and validation cohorts, the classifier was reported to diagnose cytomegalovirus status with high specificity and sensitivity. A later analysis found that TCR association rates varied across HLA loci, with DRB1 alleles showing the most associated TCRs and HLA-C alleles the fewest. A further reported finding was that TCR beta sequences accurately predicted the HLA-A and HLA-B alleles for most subjects in the first cohort. A cluster of highly shared sequence variants was judged likely to be a technical artifact of the sequencing pipeline. According to a later analysis, most CMV-associated TCR beta chains appeared to be HLA-restricted, and the HLA associations seemed to be driven largely by CMV exposure. While some public TCRs were present in many individuals, most TCR sequences turned up only very rarely across donors. Linkage disequilibrium might explain the correlated functional status among segregating V segments, but an unknown experimental factor could not be ruled out. In a later analysis, HLA-associated TCR beta chains were found to be more clonally expanded and to have lower generation probabilities than equally common non-associated chains. V-gene and J-gene trimming of TCR beta chains was associated with a missense DCLRE1C variant in a later genetic analysis, and the association was replicated in an independent cohort. An earlier analysis of around 600 of the donors showed that most TCR beta V segments appeared in productive rearrangements either about 87% or about 30% of the time, which broadly matched IMGT annotations. A later genetic analysis reported fewer N-insertions in productive TCRs among donors in an Asian-associated ancestry cluster than the roughly 620-donor mean. This cohort had only TCR beta chains sequenced, and the lack of alpha or paired-chain data limited which features could be detected. A later analysis reported that several top co-occurrence clusters appeared linked to parvovirus B19, influenza, CMV and Epstein-Barr virus.

What was sequenced was PBMCs. The clonotype originates from a woman aged 40 to 49 in good health and CMV-seropositive.

For the CDR3, the sequence is CASRTMGAGGSYEQYF. The sequence in DNA is TGTGCCAGCAGAACCATGGGCGCGGGGGGCAGTTACGAGCAGTACTTC. The rearranged chain carries TRBV13 and TRBJ2-7, with 8 middle bases fitting TRBD2. Trimming accounts for 6 bases at V and 4 bases at J, while the number of junction bases matched to no gene is 14. The CDR1 and CDR2 encoded by the germline V gene (reference sequence) are PRHDT and FYEKMQ. The CDR3 covers 16 residues, taking in both the cysteine and the phenylalanine. Only the CDR3 portion is preserved as DNA: 48 bases, with reading frame beginning at the first base.